The 13 T cell receptor beta chains given below trace back to one sample, sequenced in a study of OX40 agonist ivuxolimab in advanced cancers. Here immunoSEQ multiplex PCR was the method, and the copy in TCRdb shows in-frame clones only, minus some. This table has roughly 90,000 clones, roughly 89% appearing once. This material consisted of CD4+ or CD8+ T cells sorted from blood, taken in a trial of the OX40 agonist ivuxolimab. These receptors came from an adult with an advanced solid tumor such as melanoma, head and neck, liver or kidney cancer.

The chain combines TRBV27 with TRBJ2-7; 11 bases line up with TRBD1. V lost 6 bases and J lost 7; bases outside the gene matches: 8. Germline V lookup: CDR1 MNHEY, CDR2 SMNVEV (reference sequence). The CDR3 totals 14 residues. The CDR3 sequence: CASRTGTGGREQYF. CDR3 bases: TGTGCCAGCAGGACCGGGACAGGGGGTAGGGAGCAGTACTTC.

The rearrangement uses TRBV27 and TRBJ1-2; D uncertain. Germline V CDR1 and CDR2: MNHEY, SMNVEV (reference sequence). This CDR3 spans 15 amino acids. V gave up 7 bases and J gave up 3 bases, with 18 bases separating them. In DNA, the CDR3 is TGTGCCAGCACTTTTGCCATAAGGGAATACTATGGCTACACCTTC. The encoded protein is CASTFAIREYYGYTF.

Only one count was recorded for this clone. The chain links TRBV27 to TRBJ1-5; the match to TRBD1 covers 10 bases. Germline CDR1 reads MNHEY; CDR2 reads SMNVEV (reference sequence). The CDR3 is made up of 14 amino acids. The ends lost 4 bases at V and 4 bases at J; junction bases unmatched: 1. CDR3 coding DNA: TGTGCCAGCAGTTCGGGACAGGGGAATCAGCCCCAGCATTTT. Protein sequence: CASSSGQGNQPQHF.

This clone was seen a single time. This chain links TRBV5-1 with TRBJ1-1; D is possibly TRBD1 (6 bases). The germline CDR1 and CDR2 sequences are SGHRS and YFSETQ. The CDR3 extends over 13 amino acids. Trimming removed 3 bases from V and 4 bases from J, with 10 bases in between. The CDR3 here is CASSSGQRTEAFF. The CDR3 coding sequence is TGCGCCAGCAGCTCCGGACAGCGCACTGAAGCTTTCTTT.

This rearrangement joins TRBV28 to TRBJ2-7; 8 positions match TRBD2. The length of the CDR3 is 16 residues. Germline V gene sequence: CDR1 MDHEN, CDR2 SYDVKM. CDR3 bases: TGTGAAATTGGCGCTAGGCGGGGGGTCGGAATATACGAGCAGTACTTC. This encodes CEIGARRGVGIYEQYF.

The rearrangement links TRBV12-5 to TRBJ1-2; TRBD1 matches at 9 bases. This CDR3 contains 14 residues. V gave up 6 bases and J gave up 6 bases; unmatched junction bases: 8. Germline CDR1 LGHNT, CDR2 FRNRAP. The CDR3 sequence is CASGGGTGSHGYTF. In DNA form, the CDR3 reads TGTGCTAGTGGAGGCGGGACAGGGTCACATGGCTACACCTTC.

The V and J genes are TRBV27 and TRBJ1-1, with D perhaps matching TRBD1 (6 bases). CDR1 MNHEY and CDR2 SMNVEV come from the germline V gene (reference sequence). Trimming cost V 6 bases and J 1 base, with 12 bases left between them. This CDR3 has 14 residues. CDR3 residues: CASSLGQTNTEAFF. The CDR3 bases are TGTGCCAGCAGCTTGGGACAAACGAACACTGAAGCTTTCTTT.

The rearrangement joins TRBV7-6 to TRBJ2-3; D might be TRBD2 (5 bases). V shed 7 bases and J shed 2 bases, with 13 bases lying between them. CDR1 and CDR2 (germline): SGHVS, FNYEAQ. This CDR3 comprises 14 residues. As DNA, the CDR3 is TGTGCCAGCACCCCTTCGGGGTTCACAGATACGCAGTATTTT. Protein sequence: CASTPSGFTDTQYF.

J is TRBJ1-4 and V is TRBV6-5; 11 bases map to TRBD1. V shed 6 bases and J 8 bases; nucleotides not matched to a gene: 5. The CDR3 is 14 amino acids. CDR1 and CDR2 from the germline V gene are MNHEY and SVGAGI. The CDR3 bases are TGTGCCAGCAGGGACAGGGGGCGAGGCGAAAAACTGTTTTTT. This sequence encodes CASRDRGRGEKLFF.

V usage is TRBV18 and J usage is TRBJ2-7; 8 bases agree with TRBD1. With V trimmed by 6 bases and J by 5 bases, 6 bases remained unmatched. This CDR3 region has 13 residues. CDR1 and CDR2 (germline): KGHSH, LQKENI. CDR3 region: CASSPGQGDEQYF. DNA of the CDR3: TGTGCCAGCTCCCCCGGACAGGGCGACGAGCAGTACTTC.

V gene TRBV28 combines with J gene TRBJ1-2; no reliable D call. Trimming stripped 6 bases from V and 3 bases from J, with 17 bases between. This CDR3 comprises 15 residues. Germline-derived CDR1 and CDR2 are MDHEN and SYDVKM. For the CDR3, the DNA is TGTGCCAGCAGCCAGGACCCTCGGGGAGACTATGGCTACACCTTC. It encodes CASSQDPRGDYGYTF.

The chain links TRBV7-9 to TRBJ1-2; D perhaps matches TRBD1 (5 bases). V lost 4 bases and J 1 base, leaving 16 bases between the germline ends. The CDR3 spans 16 residues. Germline CDR1 reads SEHNR; CDR2 reads FQNEAQ (reference sequence). The CDR3 spells CASSYTGTGNNYGYTF. As DNA, the CDR3 is TGTGCCAGCAGCTACACCGGGACGGGAAATAACTATGGCTACACCTTC.

The chain links TRBV5-4 to TRBJ1-2; a weak D match, TRBD1 (6 bases). The CDR3 loop spans 17 amino acids. The V end lost 4 bases, the J end lost 2 bases, and 21 bases lay between the germline ends. Per the germline V gene, CDR1 is SGHNT and CDR2 is YYREEE (reference sequence). The CDR3 is CASSLNPGTNLNYGYTF. The CDR3 nucleotides are TGTGCCAGCAGCCTCAACCCCGGGACAAACCTCAACTATGGCTACACCTTC.